This T cell receptor beta chain was captured by sequencing in a study of cytomegalovirus exposure and HLA in healthy donors. Findings and limits, study-wide: Presence/absence analyses supposed approximately even sequencing depth among donors. TCR beta V- and J-gene trimming, according to a later analysis, was linked to a missense DCLRE1C variant. Only CMV serostatus was available as immune exposure information.

On this clone: What it binds is unknown.

PCR primers comprised 60 Vbeta and 13 Jbeta primers. TCRdb's table, derived via immunoSEQ multiplex PCR, lists solely in-frame clones and lacks some. The sample lists roughly 190,000 clones, 80% to 85% occurring once. CDR1 and CDR2 (germline): SGHRS, YFSETQ. V lost 4 bases to trimming and J lost 3 bases, with 20 bases between them. CDR3 length equals 16 residues. This sequence was found in a man in his forties in good health and CMV-seropositive. The chain uses TRBV5-1 and TRBJ2-7; D might be TRBD2 (6 bases). Input material: PBMCs. The CDR3 DNA follows: TGCGCCAGCAGCCCGGGGGAGCCACCCCCCTACTACGAGCAGTACTTC. This translates into CASSPGEPPPYYEQYF.